This TCR beta chain was recovered during a study of human thymus T cells. The study's findings and limits: Thymic and blood repertoires seemed to favor certain V and J genes.

With regard to this clone: Its antigen remains unknown.

Profiled with immunoSEQ multiplex PCR; TCRdb holds only in-frame clones, not every one. The data hold about 130,000 clones, with around 94% observed a single time. Obtained as resections during corrective heart surgery, the thymus tissue was then studied. Healthy Finnish infants undergoing corrective surgery for congenital heart defects provided the donor material. This clonotype was sampled from a boy younger than two with a congenital heart defect but otherwise immunologically healthy. The sequencing sample was made of thymus tissue.

CDR3 nucleotide sequence: TGCGCCAGCAGTGAGAGTCCCAAACTAGGAGATACGCAGTATTTT. Protein: CASSESPKLGDTQYF. The chain links TRBV10-1 to TRBJ2-3; D perhaps matches TRBD2 (5 bases). This CDR3 comprises 15 residues. Germline V lookup: CDR1 WNHNN, CDR2 SYGVQD (reference sequence). The V end lost 2 bases, the J end lost 5 bases, and 14 bases lay between the germline ends.